This T cell receptor beta chain was recorded in a study of blood T cell repertoires in COVID-19. Study in general: Some COVID-19 samples were acute and others convalescent; all came from the United States, Italy and Spain. From T cells, B-cell-depleted T cells, or PBMCs came the material, which was cDNA or gDNA.

The CDR3 loop spans 16 amino acids. Trimming at V came to 7 bases and at J to 9 bases, leaving 17 bases not matched to a gene. The germline V gene has CDR1 SQVTM and CDR2 ANQGSEA. In the source study's methods: Cell counts per sample came from amplifying reference gene primers. The method was immunoSEQ multiplex PCR; TCRdb's version includes in-frame clones alone and lacks a portion of them. For V, J and clone size, that table is used; D and trimming come from the DNA. The profile shows around 50,000 clones, roughly nine tenths of them singletons. This clone has a single count. The material sequenced was peripheral blood. This sequence originates from a human donor in a cohort sampled during active COVID-19. The V and J genes are TRBV29-1 and TRBJ2-1; 11 bases line up with TRBD2. DNA for the CDR3: TGCAGCGCCTCGACGTTACTAGCGGGAGAGGGGGGTGAGCAGTTCTTC. This codes for CSASTLLAGEGGEQFF.